This T cell receptor beta chain was profiled in a study of regulatory T cells in long-lasting Graves disease. CDR1 is SNHLY and CDR2 is FYNNEI in the germline V gene. The trim removed 7 bases at V and 3 bases at J, leaving 4 bases unmatched. The CDR3 runs 13 residues. Library construction for TCR beta used iRepertoire HTBI primers and Arm-PCR of CDR3 regions. MiXCR was run by TCRdb on the multiplex PCR reads, yielding one entry per CDR3 protein. This repertoire shows around 510,000 distinct CDR3 sequences, less than 25% found once; its top ten account for over 7.5%. Time point in this sample: persistent/refractory GD, antithyroid drugs over 5 years with positive TRAb. RNA from PBMCs was the source of the TCR library. This clonotype has a count of ten or more.

J is TRBJ2-7 and V is TRBV2, with 9 nucleotides matching TRBD2. The specimen was peripheral blood mononuclear cells (PBMCs), collected when the disease was refractory, from a patient treated with antithyroid drugs. The origin of this receptor is a female donor with Graves disease. CDR3 loop: CASMSSGGYEQYF. DNA for the CDR3: TGTGCCAGCATGAGTAGCGGGGGCTACGAGCAGTACTTC.